The clone carrying this T cell receptor (beta chain) was detected ten times or more. As yet, its antigen is unknown. The sample comes from a study of T cells in Graves' hyperthyroidism and ophthalmopathy. Reasons for excluding patients were uncontrolled infection, other autoimmune disease, pregnancy or lactation. Study-wide results and limits: Most thyroid-expanded clonotypes above 0.001 were also found in blood. Ophthalmopathy was predicted by the model a median of about 6.7 months ahead of onset. Ophthalmopathy was separated from stable hyperthyroidism by a 13 V-J model.

Germline assignment: CDR1 DFQATT and CDR2 SNEGSKA (reference sequence). With V trimmed by 3 bases and J by 3 bases, 9 bases remained unmatched. The CDR3 runs to 15 residues. Regions amplified from RNA transcripts were the TCR beta CDR3 regions. Researchers ran a first-round RT-PCR on the TCR CDR3 using the HTBI primer set. TCRdb redid the calling of the multiplex PCR reads with MiXCR, one entry per CDR3 protein. The data show 490,000 or so distinct CDR3 sequences, around 50% seen once. V usage is TRBV20-1 and J usage is TRBJ2-7, with 9 bases that match TRBD2. The sequenced sample consisted of peripheral blood or thyroid tissue (not recorded which). The clonotype was recovered from an adult woman with Graves' disease, either hyperthyroidism or ophthalmopathy (not recorded which). In DNA, the CDR3 is TGCAGTGCTAGTAAAGCCGCTAGCGGGAACTACGAGCAGTACTTC. The encoded protein is CSASKAASGNYEQYF.